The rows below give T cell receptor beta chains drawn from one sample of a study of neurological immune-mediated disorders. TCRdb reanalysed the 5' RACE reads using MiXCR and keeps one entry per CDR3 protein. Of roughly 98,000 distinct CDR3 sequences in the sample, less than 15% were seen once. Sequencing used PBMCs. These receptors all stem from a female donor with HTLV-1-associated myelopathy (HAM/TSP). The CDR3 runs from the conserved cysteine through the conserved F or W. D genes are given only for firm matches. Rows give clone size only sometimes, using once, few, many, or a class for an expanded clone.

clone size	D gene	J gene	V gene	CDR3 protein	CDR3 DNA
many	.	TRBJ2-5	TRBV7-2	CASSRRGVQETQYF	TGTGCCAGCAGCCGCCGGGGCGTACAAGAGACCCAGTACTTC
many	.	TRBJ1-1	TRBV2	CASSEGVTEAFF	TGTGCCAGCAGTGAGGGGGTGACTGAAGCTTTCTTT
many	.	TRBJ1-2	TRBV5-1	CASRFSDSNYGYTF	TGCGCCAGCAGGTTTTCGGACAGTAACTATGGCTACACCTTC
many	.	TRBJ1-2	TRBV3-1	CASSQEVGGSYTF	TGTGCCAGCAGCCAAGAAGTAGGGGGAAGCTACACCTTC
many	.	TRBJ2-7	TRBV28	CASSDWSYEQYF	TGTGCCAGCAGTGACTGGAGTTACGAGCAGTACTTC
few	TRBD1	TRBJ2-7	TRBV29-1	CSFDRGRHEQYF	TGCAGCTTCGACAGGGGGCGCCACGAGCAGTACTTC
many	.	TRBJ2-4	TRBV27	CASSSERALAKNIQYF	TGTGCCAGCAGTTCCGAAAGGGCTTTAGCCAAAAACATTCAGTACTTC
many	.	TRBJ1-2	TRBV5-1	CASSSTPNYGYTF	TGCGCCAGCAGCTCTACACCTAACTATGGCTACACCTTC
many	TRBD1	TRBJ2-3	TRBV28	CASSPGQVTDTQYF	TGTGCCAGCAGCCCGGGACAGGTCACAGATACGCAGTATTTT
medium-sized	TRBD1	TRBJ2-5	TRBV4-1	CASSQGQGRETQYF	TGCGCCAGCAGCCAAGGACAGGGGCGAGAGACCCAGTACTTC
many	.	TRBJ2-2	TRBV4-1	CASSQVIDTNTGELFF	TGCGCCAGCAGCCAAGTAATCGACACTAACACCGGGGAGCTGTTTTTT
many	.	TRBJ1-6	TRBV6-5	CASSYPGRDSPLHF	TGTGCCAGCAGTTACCCAGGGCGGGATTCACCCCTCCACTTT
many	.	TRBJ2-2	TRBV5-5	CASSLAAGDFKGGELFF	TGTGCCAGCAGCTTGGCGGCAGGGGATTTCAAAGGCGGGGAGCTGTTTTTT
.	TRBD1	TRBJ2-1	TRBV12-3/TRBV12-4	CASTRPGQGYNEQFF	TGTGCCAGCACCAGGCCGGGACAGGGATACAATGAGCAGTTCTTC
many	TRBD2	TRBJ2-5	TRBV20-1	CSADSGGRGETQYF	TGCAGTGCGGATAGCGGGGGCCGGGGAGAGACCCAGTACTTC
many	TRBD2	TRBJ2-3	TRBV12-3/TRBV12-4	CASSGGGGTDTQYF	TGTGCCAGCAGCGGGGGGGGCGGCACAGATACGCAGTATTTT
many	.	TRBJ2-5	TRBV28	CASSLSDTPRETQYF	TGTGCCAGCAGTTTATCGGACACCCCGCGAGAGACCCAGTACTTC
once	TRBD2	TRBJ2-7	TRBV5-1	CASSLGSGGTYEQYF	TGCGCCAGCAGCTTGGGTTCCGGGGGGACCTACGAGCAGTACTTC
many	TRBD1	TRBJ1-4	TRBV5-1	CASSLGQGREKLFF	TGCGCCAGCAGCTTGGGACAGGGTAGAGAAAAACTGTTTTTT
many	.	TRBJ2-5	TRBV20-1	CSARVSGLETQYF	TGCAGTGCTAGAGTTTCAGGGCTTGAGACCCAGTACTTC
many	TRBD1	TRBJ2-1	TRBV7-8	CASSFRDSYNEQFF	TGTGCCAGCAGCTTCCGGGACAGTTACAATGAGCAGTTCTTC
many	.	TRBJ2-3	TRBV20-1	CSARRSLTDTQYF	TGCAGTGCTAGGAGAAGCCTCACAGATACGCAGTATTTT
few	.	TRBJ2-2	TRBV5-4	CASSGRGQQNTGELFF	TGTGCCAGCAGCGGAAGAGGACAGCAGAACACCGGGGAGCTGTTTTTT
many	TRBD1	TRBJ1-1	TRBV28	CASSLIGQGVDEAFF	TGTGCCAGCAGTTTAATAGGGCAGGGGGTTGACGAAGCTTTCTTT
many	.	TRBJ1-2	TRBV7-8	CASSPPVDYGYTF	TGTGCCAGCAGCCCACCCGTGGACTATGGCTACACCTTC
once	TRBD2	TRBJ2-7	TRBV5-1	CASSPRLAGDLYEQYF	TGCGCCAGCAGCCCACGACTAGCTGGGGATTTGTACGAGCAGTACTTC
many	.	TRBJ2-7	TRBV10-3	CAISVRDEQYF	TGTGCCATCAGTGTCAGGGACGAGCAGTACTTC
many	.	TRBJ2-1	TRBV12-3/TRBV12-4	CASSIVSEQFF	TGTGCCAGCAGTATCGTGAGTGAGCAGTTCTTC
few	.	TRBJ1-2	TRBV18	CASSPPSTGPNYGYTF	TGTGCCAGCTCACCACCTAGTACAGGCCCCAACTATGGCTACACCTTC
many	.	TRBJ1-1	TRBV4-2	CASSQGPQENTEAFF	TGTGCCAGCAGCCAAGGACCCCAGGAGAACACTGAAGCTTTCTTT
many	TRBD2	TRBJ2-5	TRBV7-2	CASSLILAGVETQYF	TGTGCCAGCAGCTTAATCTTAGCGGGGGTGGAGACCCAGTACTTC
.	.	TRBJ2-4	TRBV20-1	CSAGRVMNIQYF	TGCAGTGCTGGCAGGGTTATGAACATTCAGTACTTC
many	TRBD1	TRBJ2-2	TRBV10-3	CAIRTGGLGTGELFF	TGTGCCATCAGGACAGGGGGCTTAGGCACCGGGGAGCTGTTTTTT
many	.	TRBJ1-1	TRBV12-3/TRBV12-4	CASSLGSGAFF	TGTGCCAGCAGTTTAGGAAGTGGAGCTTTCTTT
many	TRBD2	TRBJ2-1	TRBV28	CASRDSGGAWDEQFF	TGTGCCAGCAGGGATAGCGGGGGGGCCTGGGATGAGCAGTTCTTC
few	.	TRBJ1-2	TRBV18	CASSPPSQNYYGYTF	TGTGCCAGCTCACCACCGTCCCAGAACTACTATGGCTACACCTTC
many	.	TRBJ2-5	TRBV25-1	CASSAKTGKGGETQYF	TGTGCCAGCAGTGCAAAAACAGGGAAGGGGGGGGAGACCCAGTACTTC
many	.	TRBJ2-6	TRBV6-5	CASSRGANVLTF	TGTGCCAGTTCGCGGGGGGCCAACGTCCTGACTTTC
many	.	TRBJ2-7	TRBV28	CASSLVVEGKEYF	TGTGCCAGCAGTTTAGTAGTGGAGGGGAAGGAGTACTTC
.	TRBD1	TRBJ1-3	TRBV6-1	CAISAQDRGGYTIYF	TGTGCCATCAGTGCTCAAGACAGGGGTGGATACACCATATATTTT
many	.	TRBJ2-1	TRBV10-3	CAISDRYNEQFF	TGTGCCATCAGTGACAGGTACAATGAGCAGTTCTTC
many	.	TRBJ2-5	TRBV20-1	CSARDVTAQYF	TGCAGTGCTAGAGATGTGACGGCCCAGTACTTC
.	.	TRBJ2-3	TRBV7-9	CANSADSAGPDTQYF	TGTGCCAACAGCGCAGACTCGGCGGGTCCAGATACGCAGTATTTT
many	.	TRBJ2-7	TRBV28	CASPKAQGKNSYEQYF	TGTGCCAGCCCTAAGGCGCAAGGGAAAAACTCCTACGAGCAGTACTTC
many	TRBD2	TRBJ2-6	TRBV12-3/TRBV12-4	CASSFRGAGANVLTF	TGTGCCAGCAGTTTTCGGGGGGCTGGGGCCAACGTCCTGACTTTC
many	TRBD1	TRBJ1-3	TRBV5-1	CASSMGQASSGNTIYF	TGCGCCAGCAGCATGGGACAGGCGAGTTCTGGAAACACCATATATTTT
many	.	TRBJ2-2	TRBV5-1	CASSSDRRPGELFF	TGCGCCAGCAGCTCGGACAGACGCCCCGGGGAGCTGTTTTTT
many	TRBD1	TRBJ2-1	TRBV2	CASSEKDRGGSGGQFF	TGTGCCAGCAGTGAGAAGGACAGGGGGGGGAGTGGCGGGCAGTTCTTC
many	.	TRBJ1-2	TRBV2	CASSGRQFTGYTF	TGTGCCAGCAGTGGGAGACAGTTCACCGGCTACACCTTC
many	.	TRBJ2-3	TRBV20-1	CSAIRDLYTDTQYF	TGCAGTGCTATCCGGGACTTGTACACAGATACGCAGTATTTT
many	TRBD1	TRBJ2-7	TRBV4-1	CASSQGLTGSHEQYF	TGCGCCAGCAGCCAAGGTTTGACAGGGAGCCACGAGCAGTACTTC
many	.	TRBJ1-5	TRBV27	CASSPQQGAGSQPQHF	TGTGCCAGCAGTCCGCAACAGGGCGCGGGATCTCAGCCCCAGCATTTT
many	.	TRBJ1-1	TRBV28	CASSAKGYTEAFF	TGTGCCAGCAGTGCTAAGGGGTACACTGAAGCTTTCTTT
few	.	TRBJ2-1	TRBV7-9	CASSLGASGFYNEQFF	TGTGCCAGCAGCTTAGGGGCCTCGGGTTTCTACAATGAGCAGTTCTTC
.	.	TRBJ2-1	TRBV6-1	CASSATGRSYNEQFF	TGTGCCAGCAGTGCGACAGGGAGGTCCTACAATGAGCAGTTCTTC
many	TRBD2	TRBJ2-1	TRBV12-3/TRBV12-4	CASRVAGGFRNEQFF	TGTGCCAGCAGGGTAGCGGGGGGTTTTCGGAATGAGCAGTTCTTC
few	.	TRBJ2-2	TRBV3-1	CASTFGQPLGGTGELFF	TGTGCCAGCACCTTTGGACAGCCCCTTGGGGGGACCGGGGAGCTGTTTTTT